The clone carrying this T cell receptor (beta chain) was observed a handful of times. The target antigen is unknown. The PCR contained 60 Vbeta and 13 Jbeta primers. Clones were read by immunoSEQ multiplex PCR, and TCRdb kept only the in-frame ones, dropping some. The repertoire consists of some 200,000 clones, with 70% occurring once and the leading ten covering less than 3%. This specimen comes from a study of cytomegalovirus exposure and HLA in healthy donors. Study-level information: Roughly 180 million T cells yielded approximately 100 million unique TCR beta sequences, as an earlier analysis found. Approximately 83 million unique TCRs from HLA-typed donors were held in an early data release. Points from the study as a whole: A later analysis linked a missense DCLRE1C variant to TCR beta V- and J-gene trimming. Later work found most CMV-associated TCR beta chains apparently HLA-restricted.

The V and J ends lost 4 bases and 5 bases respectively, with 11 bases between them. In germline, CDR1 is SGHNT, CDR2 YYREEE (reference sequence). The CDR3 has 13 residues. The genes are TRBV5-4 and TRBJ2-3; tentative D call: TRBD1 (6 bases). Sequencing used PBMCs. This receptor was taken from a man between 40 and 49 years old in good health and CMV-seropositive. The CDR3 DNA reads TGTGCCAGCAGCGGAACACAGGGAGATACGCAGTATTTT. Translated, it gives CASSGTQGDTQYF.